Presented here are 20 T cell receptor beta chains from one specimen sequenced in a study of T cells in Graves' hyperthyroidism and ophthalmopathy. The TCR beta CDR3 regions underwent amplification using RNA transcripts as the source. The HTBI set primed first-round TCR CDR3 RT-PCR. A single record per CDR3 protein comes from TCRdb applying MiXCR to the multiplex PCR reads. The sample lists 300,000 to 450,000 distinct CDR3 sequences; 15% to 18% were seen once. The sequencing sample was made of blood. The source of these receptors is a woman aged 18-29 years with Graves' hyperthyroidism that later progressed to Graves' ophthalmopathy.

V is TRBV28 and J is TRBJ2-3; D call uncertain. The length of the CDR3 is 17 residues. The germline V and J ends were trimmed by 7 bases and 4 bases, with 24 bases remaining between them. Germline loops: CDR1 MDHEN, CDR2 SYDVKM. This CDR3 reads CASTTGRGGKGSDTQYF. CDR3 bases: TGTGCCAGCACCACCGGAAGAGGTGGGAAGGGCTCAGATACGCAGTATTTT.

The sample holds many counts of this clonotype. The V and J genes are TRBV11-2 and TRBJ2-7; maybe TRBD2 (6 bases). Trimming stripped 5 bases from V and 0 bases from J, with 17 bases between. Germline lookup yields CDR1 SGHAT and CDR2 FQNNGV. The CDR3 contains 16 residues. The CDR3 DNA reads TGTGCCAGCAGCGGGATTAGGGGCGGGGCCTCCTACGAGCAGTACTTC. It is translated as CASSGIRGGASYEQYF.

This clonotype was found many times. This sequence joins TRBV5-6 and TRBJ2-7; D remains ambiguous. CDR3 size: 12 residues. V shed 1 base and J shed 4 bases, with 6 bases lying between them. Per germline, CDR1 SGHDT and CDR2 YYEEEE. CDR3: CASSLRHYEQYF. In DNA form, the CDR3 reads TGTGCCAGCAGCTTGAGGCATTACGAGCAGTACTTC.

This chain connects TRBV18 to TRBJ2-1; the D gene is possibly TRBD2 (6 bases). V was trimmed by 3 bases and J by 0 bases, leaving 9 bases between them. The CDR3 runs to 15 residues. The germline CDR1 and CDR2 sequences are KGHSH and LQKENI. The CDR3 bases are TGTGCCAGCTCACCCGCCGGGAGCTCCTACAATGAGCAGTTCTTC. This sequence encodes CASSPAGSSYNEQFF.

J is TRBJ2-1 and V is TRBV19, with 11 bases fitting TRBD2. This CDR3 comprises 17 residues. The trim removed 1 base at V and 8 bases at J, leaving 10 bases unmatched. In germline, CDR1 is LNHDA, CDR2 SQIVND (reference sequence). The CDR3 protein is CASSIAASGRRRDEQFF. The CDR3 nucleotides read TGTGCCAGTAGTATAGCGGCTAGCGGGAGGCGCCGGGATGAGCAGTTCTTC. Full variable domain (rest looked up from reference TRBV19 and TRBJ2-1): DGGITQSPKYLFRKEGQNVTLSCEQNLNHDAMYWYRQDPGQGLRLIYYSQIVNDFQKGDIAEGYSVSREKKESFPLTVTSAQKNPTAFYLCASSIAASGRRRDEQFFGPGTRLTVL.

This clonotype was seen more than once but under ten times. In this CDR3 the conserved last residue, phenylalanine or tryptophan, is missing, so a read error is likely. The DNA for the CDR3 is TGCAGTGCTTCCCTCGGGCTGGACAGGGGGCATGAGCAGTACCTC. Protein: CSASLGLDRGHEQYL. The chain joins TRBV20-1 to TRBJ2-1; 11 nucleotides match TRBD1. The DNA end lines up better with TRBJ2-7; the J call may be wrong. The CDR3 has 15 residues. CDR1 is DFQATT and CDR2 is SNEGSKA in the germline V gene (reference sequence).

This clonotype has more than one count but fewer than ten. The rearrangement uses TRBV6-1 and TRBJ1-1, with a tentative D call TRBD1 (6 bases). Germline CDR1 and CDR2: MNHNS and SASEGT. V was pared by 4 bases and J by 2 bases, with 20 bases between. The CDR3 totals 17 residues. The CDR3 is CASSGYRELRGNTEAFF. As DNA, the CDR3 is TGTGCCAGCAGTGGCTACAGGGAATTGAGGGGAAACACTGAAGCTTTCTTT.

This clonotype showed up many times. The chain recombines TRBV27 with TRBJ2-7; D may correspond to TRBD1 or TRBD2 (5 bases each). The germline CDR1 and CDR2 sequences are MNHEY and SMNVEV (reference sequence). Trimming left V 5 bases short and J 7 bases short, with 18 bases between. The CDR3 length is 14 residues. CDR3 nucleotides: TGTGCCAGCAGTCGGGCAGGGACCACTCGGGAGCAGTACTTC. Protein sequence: CASSRAGTTREQYF.

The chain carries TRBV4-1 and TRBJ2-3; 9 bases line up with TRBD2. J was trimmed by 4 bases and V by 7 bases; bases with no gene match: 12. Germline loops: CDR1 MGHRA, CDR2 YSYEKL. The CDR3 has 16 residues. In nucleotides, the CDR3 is TGCGCCAGCACCCTCGGGGGTAGCGGGAGTTCAGATACGCAGTATTTT. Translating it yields CASTLGGSGSSDTQYF.

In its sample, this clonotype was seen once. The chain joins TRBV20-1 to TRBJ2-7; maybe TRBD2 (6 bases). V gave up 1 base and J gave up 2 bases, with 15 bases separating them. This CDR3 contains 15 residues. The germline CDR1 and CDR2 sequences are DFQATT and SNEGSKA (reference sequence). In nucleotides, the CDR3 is TGCAGTGCTAGAGTAGGGAGACTAGGACCCTACGAGCAGTACTTC. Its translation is CSARVGRLGPYEQYF.

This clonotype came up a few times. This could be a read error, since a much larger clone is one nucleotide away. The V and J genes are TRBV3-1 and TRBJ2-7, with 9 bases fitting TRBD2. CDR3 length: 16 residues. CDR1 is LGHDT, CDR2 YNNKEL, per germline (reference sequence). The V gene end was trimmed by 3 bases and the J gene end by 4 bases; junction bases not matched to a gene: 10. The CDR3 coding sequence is TGTGCCAGCAGCCACGGACCGAGACTAGCGGAATACGAGCAGTACTTC. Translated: CASSHGPRLAEYEQYF.

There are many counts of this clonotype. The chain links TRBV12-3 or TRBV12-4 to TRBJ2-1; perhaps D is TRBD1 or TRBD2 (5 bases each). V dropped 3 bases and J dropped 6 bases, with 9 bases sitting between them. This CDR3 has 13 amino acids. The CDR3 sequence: CASSFGALNEQFF. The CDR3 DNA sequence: TGTGCCAGCAGTTTCGGGGCTCTCAATGAGCAGTTCTTC.

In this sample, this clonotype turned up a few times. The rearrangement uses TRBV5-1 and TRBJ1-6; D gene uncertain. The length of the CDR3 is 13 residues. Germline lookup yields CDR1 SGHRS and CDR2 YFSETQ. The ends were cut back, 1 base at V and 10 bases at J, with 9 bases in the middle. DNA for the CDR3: TGCGCCAGCAGCTTGTCCGAAGAATCACCCCTCCACTTT. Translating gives CASSLSEESPLHF. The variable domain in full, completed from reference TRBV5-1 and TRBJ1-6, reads KAGVTQTPRYLIKTRGQQVTLSCSPISGHRSVSWYQQTPGQGLQFLFEYFSETQRNKGNFPGRFSGRQFSNSRSEMNVSTLELGDSALYLCASSLSEESPLHFGNGTRLTVT.

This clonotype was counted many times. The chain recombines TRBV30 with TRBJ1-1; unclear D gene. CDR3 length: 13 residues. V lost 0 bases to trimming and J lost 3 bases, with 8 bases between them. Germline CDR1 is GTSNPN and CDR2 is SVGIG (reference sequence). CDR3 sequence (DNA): TGTGCCTGGAGTGTCGAGAGGGACACTGAAGCTTTCTTT. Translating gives CAWSVERDTEAFF. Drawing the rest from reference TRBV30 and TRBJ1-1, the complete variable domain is SQTIHQWPATLVQPVGSPLSLECTVEGTSNPNLYWYRQAAGRGLQLLFYSVGIGQISSEVPQNLSASRPQDRQFILSSKKLLLSDSGFYLCAWSVERDTEAFFGQGTRLTVV.

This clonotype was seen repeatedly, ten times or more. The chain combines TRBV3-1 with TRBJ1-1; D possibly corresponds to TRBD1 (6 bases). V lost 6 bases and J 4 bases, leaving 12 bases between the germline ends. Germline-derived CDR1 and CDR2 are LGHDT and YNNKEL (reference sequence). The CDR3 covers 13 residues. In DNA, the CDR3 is TGTGCCAGCAGACCGACAGGTCGCACTGAAGCTTTCTTT. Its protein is CASRPTGRTEAFF. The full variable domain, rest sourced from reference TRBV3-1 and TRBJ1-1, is DTAVSQTPKYLVTQMGNDKSIKCEQNLGHDTMYWYKQDSKKFLKIMFSYNNKELIINETVPNRFSPKSPDKAHLNLHINSLELGDSAVYFCASRPTGRTEAFFGQGTRLTVV.

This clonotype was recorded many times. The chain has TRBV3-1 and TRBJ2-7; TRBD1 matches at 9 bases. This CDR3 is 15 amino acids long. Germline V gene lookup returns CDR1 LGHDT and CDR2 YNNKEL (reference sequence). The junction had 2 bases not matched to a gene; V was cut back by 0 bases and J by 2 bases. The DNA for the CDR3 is TGTGCCAGCAGCCAAGACCGGGACAGGGCCTACGAGCAGTACTTC. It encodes CASSQDRDRAYEQYF.

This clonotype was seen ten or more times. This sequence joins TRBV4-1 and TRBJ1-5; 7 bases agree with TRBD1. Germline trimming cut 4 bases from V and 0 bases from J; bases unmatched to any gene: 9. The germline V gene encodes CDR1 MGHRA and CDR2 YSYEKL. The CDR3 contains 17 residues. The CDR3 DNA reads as TGCGCCAGCAGCCCCAAGGTCACAGGGGATAGCAATCAGCCCCAGCATTTT. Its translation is CASSPKVTGDSNQPQHF.

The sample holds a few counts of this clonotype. The DNA for the CDR3 is TGCGCCAGCAGCTTGGAGACAGGGCTTGAGCAGTTCTTC. Its protein is CASSLETGLEQFF. The gene calls are TRBV5-1 and TRBJ2-1; 7 bases line up with TRBD1. Trimming removed 0 bases from V and 9 bases from J; junction bases left unmatched: 3. This CDR3 is 13 amino acids long. Germline-derived CDR1 and CDR2 are SGHRS and YFSETQ.

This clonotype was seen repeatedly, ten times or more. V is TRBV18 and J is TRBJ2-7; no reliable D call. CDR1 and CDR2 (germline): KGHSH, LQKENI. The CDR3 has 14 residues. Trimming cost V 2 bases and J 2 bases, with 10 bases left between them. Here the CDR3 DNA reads TGTGCCAGCTCACCAAAGGCTGGGCCCTACGAGCAGTACTTC. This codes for CASSPKAGPYEQYF.

As DNA, the CDR3 is TGTGCCAGCAGCTTAATCGGGCCAAGGAACACTGAAGCTTTCTTT. Protein sequence: CASSLIGPRNTEAFF. V and J are TRBV7-2 and TRBJ1-1; D unresolved. V lost 2 bases to trimming and J lost 1 base, with 11 bases between them. Germline V CDR1 and CDR2: SGHTA, FQGNSA. CDR3 length: 15 amino acids.